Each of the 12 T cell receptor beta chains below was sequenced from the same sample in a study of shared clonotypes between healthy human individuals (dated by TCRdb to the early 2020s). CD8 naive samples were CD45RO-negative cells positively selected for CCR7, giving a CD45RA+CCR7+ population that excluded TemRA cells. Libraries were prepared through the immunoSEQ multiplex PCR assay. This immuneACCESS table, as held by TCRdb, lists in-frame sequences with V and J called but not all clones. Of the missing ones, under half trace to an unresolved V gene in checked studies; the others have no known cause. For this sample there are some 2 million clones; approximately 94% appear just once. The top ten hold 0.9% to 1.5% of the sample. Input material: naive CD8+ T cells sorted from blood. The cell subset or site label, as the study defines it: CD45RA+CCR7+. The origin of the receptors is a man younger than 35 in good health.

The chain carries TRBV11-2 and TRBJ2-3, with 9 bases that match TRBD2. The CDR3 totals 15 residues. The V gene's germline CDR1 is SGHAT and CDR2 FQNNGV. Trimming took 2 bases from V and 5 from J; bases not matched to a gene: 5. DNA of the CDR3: TGTGCCAGCAGCTTACTAGCGGGATGGGTAGATACGCAGTATTTT. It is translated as CASSLLAGWVDTQYF.

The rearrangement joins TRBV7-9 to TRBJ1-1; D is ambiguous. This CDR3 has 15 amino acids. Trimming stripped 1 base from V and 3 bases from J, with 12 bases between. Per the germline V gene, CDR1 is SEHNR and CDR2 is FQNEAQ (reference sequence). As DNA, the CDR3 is TGTGCCAGCAGCTTAGGGACTATTAAAGACACTGAAGCTTTCTTT. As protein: CASSLGTIKDTEAFF.

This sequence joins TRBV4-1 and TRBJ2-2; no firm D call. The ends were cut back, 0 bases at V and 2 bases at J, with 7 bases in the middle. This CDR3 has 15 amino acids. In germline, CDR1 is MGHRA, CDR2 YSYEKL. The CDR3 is CASSQEADNTGELFF. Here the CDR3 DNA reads TGCGCCAGCAGCCAAGAGGCAGATAACACCGGGGAGCTGTTTTTT.

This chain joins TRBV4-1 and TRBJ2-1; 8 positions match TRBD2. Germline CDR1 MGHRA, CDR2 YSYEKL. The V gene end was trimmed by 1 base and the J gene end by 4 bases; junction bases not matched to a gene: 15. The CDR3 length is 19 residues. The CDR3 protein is CASSQVPSAGAGGYNEQFF. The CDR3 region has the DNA TGCGCCAGCAGCCAAGTTCCCTCCGCTGGGGCGGGGGGTTACAATGAGCAGTTCTTC.

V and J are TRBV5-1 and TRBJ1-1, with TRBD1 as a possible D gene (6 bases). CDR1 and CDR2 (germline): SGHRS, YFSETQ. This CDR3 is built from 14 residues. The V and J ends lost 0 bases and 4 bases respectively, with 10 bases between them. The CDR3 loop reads CASSLATGITEAFF. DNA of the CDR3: TGCGCCAGCAGCTTGGCGACAGGAATCACTGAAGCTTTCTTT.

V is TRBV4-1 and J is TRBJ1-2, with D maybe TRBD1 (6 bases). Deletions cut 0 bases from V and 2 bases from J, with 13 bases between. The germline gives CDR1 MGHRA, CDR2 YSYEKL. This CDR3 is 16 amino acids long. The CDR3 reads CASSQDPGQQNYGYTF. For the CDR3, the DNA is TGCGCCAGCAGCCAAGATCCCGGACAGCAAAACTATGGCTACACCTTC.

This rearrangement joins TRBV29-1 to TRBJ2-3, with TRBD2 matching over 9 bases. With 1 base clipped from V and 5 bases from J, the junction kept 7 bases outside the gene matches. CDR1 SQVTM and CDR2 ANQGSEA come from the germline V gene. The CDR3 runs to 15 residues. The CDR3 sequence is CSVEVNSGRIDTQYF. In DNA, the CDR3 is TGCAGCGTTGAAGTTAATAGCGGGAGAATAGATACGCAGTATTTT.

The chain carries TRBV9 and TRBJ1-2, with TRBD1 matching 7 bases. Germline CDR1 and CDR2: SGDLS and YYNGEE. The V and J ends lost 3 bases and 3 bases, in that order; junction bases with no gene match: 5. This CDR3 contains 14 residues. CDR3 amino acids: CASSEGALYYGYTF. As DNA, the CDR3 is TGTGCCAGCAGCGAGGGGGCGTTGTACTATGGCTACACCTTC.

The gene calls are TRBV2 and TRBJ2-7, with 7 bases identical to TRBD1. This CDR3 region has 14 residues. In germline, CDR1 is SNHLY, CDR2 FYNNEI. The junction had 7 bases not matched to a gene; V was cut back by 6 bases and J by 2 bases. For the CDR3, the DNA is TGTGCCAGCAGCCACCGGGACAGACCCTACGAGCAGTACTTC. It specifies CASSHRDRPYEQYF. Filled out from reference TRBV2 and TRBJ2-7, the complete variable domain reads EPEVTQTPSHQVTQMGQEVILRCVPISNHLYFYWYRQILGQKVEFLVSFYNNEISEKSEIFDDQFSVERPDGSNFTLKIRSTKLEDSAMYFCASSHRDRPYEQYFGPGTRLTVT.

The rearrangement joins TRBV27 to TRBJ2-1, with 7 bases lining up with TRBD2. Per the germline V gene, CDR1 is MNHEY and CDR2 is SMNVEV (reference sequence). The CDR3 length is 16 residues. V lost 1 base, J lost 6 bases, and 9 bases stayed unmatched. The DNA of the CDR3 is TGTGCCAGCAGTTTATGGTCGCGGGAGCAACCCAATGAGCAGTTCTTC. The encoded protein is CASSLWSREQPNEQFF.

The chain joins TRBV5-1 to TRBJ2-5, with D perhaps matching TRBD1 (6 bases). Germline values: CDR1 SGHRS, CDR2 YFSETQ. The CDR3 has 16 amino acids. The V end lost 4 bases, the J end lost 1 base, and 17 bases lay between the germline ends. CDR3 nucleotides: TGCGCCAGCAGCGACCCGGGACAACCAGTCCAAGAGACCCAGTACTTC. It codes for CASSDPGQPVQETQYF.

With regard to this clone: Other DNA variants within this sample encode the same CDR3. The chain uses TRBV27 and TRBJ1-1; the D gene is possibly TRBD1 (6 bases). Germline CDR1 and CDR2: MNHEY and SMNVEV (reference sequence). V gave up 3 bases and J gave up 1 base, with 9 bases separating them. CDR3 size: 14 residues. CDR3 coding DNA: TGTGCCAGCAGTTTCACAGGGACGAACACTGAAGCTTTCTTT. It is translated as CASSFTGTNTEAFF.